A single T cell receptor (beta chain) is shown here with its context. What it binds is unknown. This CDR3 region has 14 residues. CDR1 is SGHNT and CDR2 is YYREEE in the germline V gene (reference sequence). The V segment lost 4 bases and the J segment 7 bases; nucleotides outside the gene matches: 7. These data come from a study of circulating and synovial CD4+ cells in juvenile arthritis. Study-wide results and caveats: Diversity here was lower than in bulk blood CD4 cells. The pathogenic-like versus bulk T cell difference escaped Vbeta family analysis.

Samples derive from patients with active juvenile idiopathic arthritis. Libraries were prepared by immunoSEQ multiplex PCR; TCRdb keeps only in-frame clonotypes and omits some of them. The table includes 30,000 to 40,000 clones, roughly 96% detected once. The clonotype was recovered from a human donor with juvenile idiopathic arthritis. What was sequenced was CD4+ T cells from blood. The chain recombines TRBV5-4 with TRBJ2-4, with 8 nucleotides matching TRBD1. The chain's CDR3 is CASSNPGQANIQYF. The CDR3 bases are TGTGCCAGCAGCAATCCGGGACAGGCGAACATTCAGTACTTC.